The T cell receptor (beta chain) under discussion was sequenced for a study of lymphopenia after photon versus proton radiotherapy. Assay used: immunoSEQ multiplex PCR; TCRdb lists only in-frame clones, some missing. The profile covers 40,000 to 45,000 clones, with over 75% appearing a single time and over 20% taken by the ten largest. The germline gives CDR1 MDHEN, CDR2 SYDVKM. Trimming at V came to 5 bases and at J to 6 bases, leaving 10 bases not matched to a gene. This CDR3 region has 15 residues. The TCR originated in a woman in her sixties or seventies with pancreatic cancer. The chain is built from TRBV28 and TRBJ2-7, with TRBD1 matching 10 bases. The material was peripheral blood, obtained from a patient treated with proton-based radiotherapy. CDR3 in DNA: TGTGCCAGCAGTGCCCCCGGGACAGGGGAGATCGAGCAGTACTTC. This gives the protein CASSAPGTGEIEQYF.